A single T cell receptor (beta chain) is shown here with its context. This sample is part of a study of blood T cell repertoires in COVID-19. CDR1 is SGHAT and CDR2 is FQNNGV in the germline V gene. This CDR3 comprises 12 residues. V shed 6 bases and J shed 4 bases, with 9 bases lying between them. Libraries were prepared by immunoSEQ multiplex PCR; TCRdb keeps only in-frame clonotypes and omits some of them. Counted here are approximately 330,000 clones, 80% to 90% occurring once; the ten biggest clones make up 7.5% to 10%. The chain carries TRBV11-2 and TRBJ2-5; D is uncertain. The receptor was isolated from a man aged 30 to 39 with COVID-19, enrolled during active disease. Sequencing was done on a sample of peripheral blood. The CDR3 protein is CASSRGGETQYF. CDR3 coding DNA: TGTGCCAGCAGTCGCGGTGGAGAGACCCAGTACTTC.